The 29 T cell receptor beta chains given below trace back to one sample, sequenced in a study of blood T cell repertoires in COVID-19. Clones were read by immunoSEQ multiplex PCR, and TCRdb kept only the in-frame ones, dropping some. The profile shows a few hundred thousand clones, approximately 86% of them singletons. Sample: peripheral blood. The receptors come from a woman in her 70s with active or convalescent COVID-19.

The V and J genes are TRBV27 and TRBJ1-2; no firm D call. Germline V gives CDR1 MNHEY, CDR2 SMNVEV (reference sequence). V was shortened by 4 bases and J by 3 bases, with 12 bases between the two germline ends. The CDR3 has 14 residues. CDR3 amino acids: CASSYTLGHYGYTF. Here the CDR3 DNA reads TGTGCCAGCAGTTACACCCTTGGCCACTATGGCTACACCTTC.

This clone was recorded only once. The chain carries TRBV28 and TRBJ1-4; D is ambiguous. Germline values: CDR1 MDHEN, CDR2 SYDVKM. V was pared by 7 bases and J by 4 bases, with 16 bases between. The CDR3 loop spans 15 amino acids. This chain's CDR3 is CASIPSGGLNEKLFF. The CDR3 DNA is TGTGCCAGCATCCCTTCCGGCGGCCTTAATGAAAAACTGTTTTTT.

A few counts support this clone. The chain recombines TRBV29-1 with TRBJ1-2; weak D call: TRBD1 (5 bases). Germline loops: CDR1 SQVTM, CDR2 ANQGSEA. Between the trimmed V and J ends, which lost 1 base and 7 bases, there was a span of 16 bases. The CDR3 runs to 14 residues. CDR3 nucleotide sequence: TGCAGCGTTGAAGTCCTGCCAGGGATCCCTGGCTACACCTTC. This encodes CSVEVLPGIPGYTF.

V usage is TRBV7-9 and J usage is TRBJ1-2; D unclear. Trimming pared 5 bases from V and 4 bases from J, leaving 14 bases between. Germline V gene sequence: CDR1 SEHNR, CDR2 FQNEAQ (reference sequence). This CDR3 is built from 14 residues. CDR3 DNA sequence: TGTGCCAGCAGCCCACCAGGTCCCTTCTATGGCTACACCTTC. Its translation is CASSPPGPFYGYTF.

The chain's CDR3 is CASRHEPFSGESYNEQFF. The DNA of the CDR3 is TGTGCCAGCAGACATGAACCTTTCTCAGGGGAAAGCTACAATGAGCAGTTCTTC. The chain carries TRBV21-1 and TRBJ2-1; TRBD1 is the table's D call, not checked against the DNA. TRBV21-1 is a recognized pseudogene. The CDR3 contains 18 residues.

The V gene is TRBV10-2, the J gene TRBJ1-1, with D maybe TRBD1 (5 bases). The CDR3 is made up of 11 amino acids. V was clipped by 7 bases and J by 7 bases, with 10 bases between them. Germline-derived CDR1 and CDR2 are WSHSY and SAAADI. The CDR3 loop reads CASIEQDEAFF. In DNA, the CDR3 is TGCGCCAGCATTGAACAGGATGAAGCTTTCTTT.

The chain employs TRBV19 and TRBJ1-4; maybe TRBD1 (6 bases). The CDR3 extends over 16 amino acids. Germline CDR1 reads LNHDA; CDR2 reads SQIVND (reference sequence). Between the trimmed V and J ends, which lost 6 bases and 6 bases, there was a span of 20 bases. CDR3 in DNA: TGTGCCAGTAGCACAGGGAAATCGGCACTGGATGAAAAACTGTTTTTT. Amino acid sequence: CASSTGKSALDEKLFF. Full variable domain (rest looked up from reference TRBV19 and TRBJ1-4): DGGITQSPKYLFRKEGQNVTLSCEQNLNHDAMYWYRQDPGQGLRLIYYSQIVNDFQKGDIAEGYSVSREKKESFPLTVTSAQKNPTAFYLCASSTGKSALDEKLFFGSGTQLSVL.

The chain recombines TRBV6-5 with TRBJ1-6; tentatively, D is TRBD1 (6 bases). The CDR3 length is 12 residues. CDR1 is MNHEY and CDR2 is SVGAGI in the germline V gene. V shed 11 bases and J shed 8 bases, with 13 bases lying between them. As DNA, the CDR3 is TGTGCCGAAGGGGGAGAGGATTCACCCCTCCACTTT. It translates to CAEGGEDSPLHF.

The chain carries TRBV7-8 and TRBJ1-1; D is undetermined. V was cut by 5 bases and J by 4 bases, with 20 bases left in between. Germline assignment: CDR1 SGHVS and CDR2 FQNEAQ. The CDR3 is 16 amino acids. CDR3 protein: CASSPHPLPLPTEAFF. DNA of the CDR3: TGTGCCAGCAGCCCCCACCCTCTACCCCTCCCCACTGAAGCTTTCTTT. The variable domain in full, with the rest retrieved from reference TRBV7-8 and TRBJ1-1, is GAGVSQSPRYKVAKRGQDVALRCDPISGHVSLFWYQQALGQGPEFLTYFQNEAQLDKSGLPSDRFFAERPEGSVSTLKIQRTQQEDSAVYLCASSPHPLPLPTEAFFGQGTRLTVV.

J is TRBJ2-4 and V is TRBV7-9; 12 bases map to TRBD2. Trimming cost V 4 bases and J 5 bases; bases outside gene matches: 6. CDR1 is SEHNR, CDR2 FQNEAQ, per germline (reference sequence). CDR3 length: 16 amino acids. The CDR3 DNA reads TGTGCCAGCAGCTCGACTAGCGGGGGACCCCAAAACATTCAGTACTTC. This sequence encodes CASSSTSGGPQNIQYF.

The chain employs TRBV4-2 and TRBJ1-5; 7 nucleotides align to TRBD1. The germline V gene has CDR1 LGHNA and CDR2 YNFKEQ. The CDR3 spans 14 residues. V was clipped by 2 bases and J by 5 bases; unmatched bases: 3. CDR3 nucleotides: TGTGCCAGCAGCCAACTCGGGACAGATCAGCCCCAGCATTTT. Translating gives CASSQLGTDQPQHF.

This chain connects TRBV7-2 to TRBJ1-1, with 9 positions matching TRBD1. Germline CDR1 reads SGHTA; CDR2 reads FQGNSA. With V trimmed by 1 base and J by 0 bases, 6 bases remained unmatched. The CDR3 length is 17 residues. In DNA, the CDR3 is TGTGCCAGCAGCTTAGAAGGACAGGGGATTTTGAACACTGAAGCTTTCTTT. Translated, it gives CASSLEGQGILNTEAFF.

This clone is a singleton in its sample. The rearrangement uses TRBV7-8 and TRBJ2-1; D ambiguous. Germline CDR1 is SGHVS and CDR2 is FQNEAQ. Trimming removed 2 bases at V and 2 bases at J, with 7 bases between. The CDR3 is made up of 14 amino acids. The CDR3 loop is CASSLYSTYNEQFF. CDR3 DNA: TGTGCCAGCAGCTTATACAGCACCTACAATGAGCAGTTCTTC.

The rearrangement links TRBV3-1 (or the pseudogene TRBV3-2) to TRBJ2-7, with D possibly matching TRBD2 (6 bases). CDR1 and CDR2 (germline): LGHDT, YNNKEL (reference sequence). V lost 2 bases and J lost 2, with 22 bases in between. CDR3 length equals 18 residues. CDR3 loop: CASSQFSGLVDRTYEQYF. For the CDR3, the DNA is TGTGCCAGCAGCCAATTCTCGGGACTCGTGGACCGAACCTACGAGCAGTACTTC.

The rearrangement joins TRBV10-1 to TRBJ2-1, with TRBD1 matching 9 bases. Germline loops: CDR1 WNHNN, CDR2 SYGVQD (reference sequence). CDR3 length equals 15 residues. V dropped 0 bases and J dropped 9; count of bases not matched to a gene: 6. The CDR3 region is CASSESGTGRGEQFF. The CDR3 DNA reads TGCGCCAGCAGTGAGTCCGGGACAGGGAGAGGTGAGCAGTTCTTC.

This sequence joins TRBV7-8 and TRBJ2-5, with D tentatively TRBD2 (7 bases). The V gene's germline CDR1 is SGHVS and CDR2 FQNEAQ. This CDR3 is built from 17 residues. Trimming removed 2 bases from V and 0 bases from J, with 16 bases in between. The CDR3 DNA is TGTGCCAGCAGCTTATACGCGCGGGGGCCGTACCAAGAGACCCAGTACTTC. Its translation is CASSLYARGPYQETQYF. The complete variable domain, with remaining parts taken from reference TRBV7-8 and TRBJ2-5, reads GAGVSQSPRYKVAKRGQDVALRCDPISGHVSLFWYQQALGQGPEFLTYFQNEAQLDKSGLPSDRFFAERPEGSVSTLKIQRTQQEDSAVYLCASSLYARGPYQETQYFGPGTRLLVL.

This chain connects TRBV2 to TRBJ1-3, with D possibly being TRBD1 (6 bases). This CDR3 contains 15 residues. The V gene's germline CDR1 is SNHLY and CDR2 FYNNEI. V shed 3 bases and J shed 7 bases, with 16 bases lying between them. The CDR3 spells CASSEPETGWNTIYF. The DNA for the CDR3 is TGTGCCAGCAGTGAGCCCGAGACAGGCTGGAACACCATATATTTT.

V is TRBV4-3 and J is TRBJ1-2; no firm D call. V lost 0 bases and J lost 4, with 6 bases in between. CDR3 length: 13 amino acids. Per the germline V gene, CDR1 is LGHNA and CDR2 is YSLEER. This CDR3 reads CASSQDVRYGYTF. The CDR3 nucleotides read TGCGCCAGCAGCCAAGATGTGCGCTATGGCTACACCTTC.

This chain links TRBV29-1 with TRBJ2-2; D remains unclear. Germline-derived CDR1 and CDR2 are SQVTM and ANQGSEA. This CDR3 has 12 amino acids. Trimming removed 7 bases from V and 0 bases from J, with 6 bases in between. CDR3 protein: CSGRPNTGELFF. DNA for the CDR3: TGCAGCGGGAGACCGAACACCGGGGAGCTGTTTTTT.

V and J are TRBV5-1 and TRBJ1-5; 8 nucleotides line up with TRBD1. The ends lost 5 bases at V and 0 bases at J; junction bases unmatched: 7. Germline CDR1 is SGHRS and CDR2 is YFSETQ. The CDR3 is made up of 16 amino acids. This CDR3 reads CASRAGGEYSNQPQHF. The CDR3 coding sequence is TGCGCCAGCAGAGCAGGGGGCGAGTATAGCAATCAGCCCCAGCATTTT.

This rearrangement joins TRBV6-1 to TRBJ1-1; D perhaps matches TRBD1 (6 bases). Germline V gene sequence: CDR1 MNHNS, CDR2 SASEGT. Trimming took off 8 bases at V and 5 bases at J, with 15 bases between the two ends. This CDR3 is 13 amino acids long. The CDR3 reads CASQGQGTTEAFF. CDR3 nucleotides: TGTGCCAGCCAAGGTCAGGGGACAACTGAAGCTTTCTTT.

The chain has TRBV11-2 and TRBJ1-6; 7 bases agree with TRBD1. Per the germline V gene, CDR1 is SGHAT and CDR2 is FQNNGV. After removal of 4 bases from V and 4 bases from J, the junction contained 10 bases not matched to a gene. The CDR3 loop spans 17 amino acids. CDR3 sequence reads: CASSSGRQGNYNSPLHF. The CDR3, as DNA: TGTGCCAGCAGCTCCGGCCGACAGGGCAATTATAATTCACCCCTCCACTTT.

This clone is a singleton in its sample. The chain joins TRBV15 to TRBJ1-1, with D uncertain. The germline V and J ends were trimmed by 0 bases and 4 bases, with 9 bases remaining between them. From germline, CDR1 is LNHNV and CDR2 YYDKDF (reference sequence). This CDR3 spans 14 amino acids. The CDR3 DNA reads as TGTGCCACCAGCAGAGAGCGAGGCATCACTGAAGCTTTCTTT. It encodes CATSRERGITEAFF.

Details on this clone: Sequence at one end of the junction differs from germline and may be a read error. The chain recombines TRBV3-1 (or the pseudogene TRBV3-2) with TRBJ2-7; D ambiguous. Looked up from germline, CDR1 is LGHDT and CDR2 is YNNKEL (reference sequence). The CDR3 sequence is 15 residues long. The CDR3 sequence is CASSQGFEVSRPLSF. In DNA, the CDR3 is TGTGCCAGCAGCCAAGGATTTGAAGTTAGCCGCCCTCTATCCTTC.

The chain joins TRBV19 to TRBJ2-1; TRBD1 might be the D (5 bases). Trimming stripped 4 bases from V and 0 bases from J, with 10 bases between. From germline, CDR1 is LNHDA and CDR2 SQIVND (reference sequence). There are 15 residues in the CDR3. CDR3 residues: CASSTRQSSYNEQFF. The CDR3 nucleotides read TGTGCCAGTAGTACCAGACAGAGCTCCTACAATGAGCAGTTCTTC.

The CDR3 loop is CASSWTASEFREAFF. The CDR3 nucleotides read TGCGCCAGCAGCTGGACAGCATCAGAGTTCCGGGAAGCTTTCTTT. The gene calls are TRBV5-1 and TRBJ1-1, with D tentatively TRBD1 (6 bases). The CDR3 covers 15 residues. Trimming took 3 bases from V and 8 from J, leaving 20 bases between them. The germline CDR1 and CDR2 sequences are SGHRS and YFSETQ.

The chain links TRBV7-2 to TRBJ2-3; 8 bases are a match to TRBD2. Germline CDR1 and CDR2: SGHTA and FQGNSA. The CDR3 consists of 16 residues. V lost 1 base, J lost 1 base, and 4 bases stayed unmatched. CDR3 DNA sequence: TGTGCCAGCAGCTTAGTGGGGCGGGGGGGCACAGATACGCAGTATTTT. Protein sequence: CASSLVGRGGTDTQYF.

The rearrangement uses TRBV6-4 and TRBJ2-5, with a weak D call TRBD2 (7 bases). Trimming shortened V by 0 bases and J by 7 bases, and 12 bases separated the two germline ends. This CDR3 has 14 residues. Germline assignment: CDR1 MRHNA and CDR2 SNTAGT. CDR3 coding DNA: TGTGCCAGCAGTGACTCTGTTCGGGGGGCGACCCAGTACTTC. Its translation: CASSDSVRGATQYF.

The table lists this clone with a few counts. V is TRBV4-3 and J is TRBJ1-4; TRBD1 might be the D (6 bases). CDR1 and CDR2 (germline): LGHNA, YSLEER. The CDR3 has 13 amino acids. V was clipped by 4 bases and J by 8 bases, with 11 bases between them. The CDR3 sequence: CASSRLQGEKLFF. CDR3 sequence (DNA): TGCGCCAGCAGCCGGCTACAGGGAGAAAAACTGTTTTTT.